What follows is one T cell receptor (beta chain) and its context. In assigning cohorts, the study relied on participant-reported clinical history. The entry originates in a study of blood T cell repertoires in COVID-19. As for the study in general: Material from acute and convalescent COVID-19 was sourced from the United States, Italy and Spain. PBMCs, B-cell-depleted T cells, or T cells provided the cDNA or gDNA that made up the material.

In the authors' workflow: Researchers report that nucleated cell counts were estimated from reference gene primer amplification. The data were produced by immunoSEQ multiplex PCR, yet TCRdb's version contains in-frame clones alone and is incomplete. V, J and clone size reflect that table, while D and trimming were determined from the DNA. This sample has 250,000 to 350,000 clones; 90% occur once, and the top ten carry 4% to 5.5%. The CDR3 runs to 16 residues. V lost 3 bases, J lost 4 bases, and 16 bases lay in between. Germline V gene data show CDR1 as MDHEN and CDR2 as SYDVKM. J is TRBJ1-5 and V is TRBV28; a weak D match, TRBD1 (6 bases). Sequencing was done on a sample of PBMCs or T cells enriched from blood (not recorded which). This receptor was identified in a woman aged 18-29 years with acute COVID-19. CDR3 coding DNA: TGTGCCAGCAGTTTGTTAGGGCGGGGGCCGAATCAGCCCCAGCATTTT. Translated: CASSLLGRGPNQPQHF. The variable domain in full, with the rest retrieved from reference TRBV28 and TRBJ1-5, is DVKVTQSSRYLVKRTGEKVFLECVQDMDHENMFWYRQDPGLGLRLIYFSYDVKMKEKGDIPEGYSVSREKKERFSLILESASTNQTSMYLCASSLLGRGPNQPQHFGDGTRLSIL.